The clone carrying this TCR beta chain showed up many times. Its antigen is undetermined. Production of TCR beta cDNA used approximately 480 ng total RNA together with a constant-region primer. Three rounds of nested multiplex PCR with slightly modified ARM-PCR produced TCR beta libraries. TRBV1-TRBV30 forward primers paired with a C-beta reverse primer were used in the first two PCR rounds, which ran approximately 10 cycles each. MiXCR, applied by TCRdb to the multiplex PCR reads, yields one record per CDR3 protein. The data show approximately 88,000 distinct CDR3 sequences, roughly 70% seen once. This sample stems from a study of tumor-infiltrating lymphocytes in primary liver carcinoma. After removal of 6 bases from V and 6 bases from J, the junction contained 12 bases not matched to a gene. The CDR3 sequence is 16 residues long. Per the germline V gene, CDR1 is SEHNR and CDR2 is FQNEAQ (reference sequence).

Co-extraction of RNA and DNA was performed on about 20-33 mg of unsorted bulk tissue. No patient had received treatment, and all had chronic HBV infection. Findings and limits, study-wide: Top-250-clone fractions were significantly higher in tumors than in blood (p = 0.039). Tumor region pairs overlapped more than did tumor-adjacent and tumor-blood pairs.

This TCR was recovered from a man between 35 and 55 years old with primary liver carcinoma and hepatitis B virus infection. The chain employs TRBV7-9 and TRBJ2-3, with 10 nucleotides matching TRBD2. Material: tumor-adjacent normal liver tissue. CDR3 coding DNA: TGTGCCAGCAGTCGTCAGCGGGAGGGCCGAGGCGATACGCAGTATTTT. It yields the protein CASSRQREGRGDTQYF.